This TCR beta chain was sequenced in a study of shared clonotypes between healthy human individuals. Study-wide context: CD4 naive and memory got three plates each, CD8 naive two, CD8 memory one. Whole-study findings and limits: Researchers sampled blood only, noting tissue repertoires likely differ.

Note on this clone: Antigen specificity is unknown. The identical CDR3 is also encoded by other nucleotide sequences in the sample.

Each replicate PCR on the sorted subsets used 150 to 200 ng DNA (around 31,000 T cell genomes). The assay was immunoSEQ multiplex PCR, and TCRdb's table has in-frame clones only and misses some. This sample has fewer than 3 million clones, with 85% to 95% found just once. The CDR3 is 12 amino acids. Germline CDR1 is SGHRS and CDR2 is YFSETQ. Deletions cut 2 bases from V and 3 bases from J, with 6 bases between. Naive CD4+ cells were CD45RA-selected; the remaining cells were memory. What was sequenced was naive CD4+ T cells from PBMCs. The sample's subset: CD45RA+ positively selected. The V gene is TRBV5-1, the J gene TRBJ2-7; no clear D gene. The receptor's source is a man younger than 35 in good health. Some clones in this sample may be carry-over from other donors' samples. The CDR3 coding sequence is TGCGCCAGCAGCTTAGGCCGCTACGAGCAGTACTTC. Translation gives CASSLGRYEQYF. The entire variable domain, with the rest obtained from reference TRBV5-1 and TRBJ2-7, is as follows: KAGVTQTPRYLIKTRGQQVTLSCSPISGHRSVSWYQQTPGQGLQFLFEYFSETQRNKGNFPGRFSGRQFSNSRSEMNVSTLELGDSALYLCASSLGRYEQYFGPGTRLTVT.